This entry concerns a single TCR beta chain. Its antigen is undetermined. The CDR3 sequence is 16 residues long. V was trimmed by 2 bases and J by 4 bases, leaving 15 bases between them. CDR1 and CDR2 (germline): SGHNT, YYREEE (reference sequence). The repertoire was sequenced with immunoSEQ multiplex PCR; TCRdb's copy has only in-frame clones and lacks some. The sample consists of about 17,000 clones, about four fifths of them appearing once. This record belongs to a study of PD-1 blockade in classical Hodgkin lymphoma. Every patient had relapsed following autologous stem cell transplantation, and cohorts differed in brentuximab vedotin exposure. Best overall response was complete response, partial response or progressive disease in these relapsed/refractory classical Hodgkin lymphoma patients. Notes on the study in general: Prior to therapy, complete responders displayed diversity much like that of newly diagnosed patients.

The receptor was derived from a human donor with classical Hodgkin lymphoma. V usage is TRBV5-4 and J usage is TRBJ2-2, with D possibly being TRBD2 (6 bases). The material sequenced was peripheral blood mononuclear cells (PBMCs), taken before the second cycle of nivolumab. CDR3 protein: CASSLHGRGTTGELFF. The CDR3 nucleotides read TGTGCCAGCAGCTTACACGGCCGGGGGACCACCGGGGAGCTGTTTTTT.